Below are 17 T cell receptor beta chains sequenced from a single sample in a study of molecular identifiers for immune sequencing clone quantification (dated by TCRdb to between 2017 and 2018). The library was obtained by PCR. The data were produced on an Illumina HiSeq 4000. The public reads were reanalyzed by TCRdb: fastp trimming at Q25, MiXCR alignment, in-frame beta chains only. Each CDR3 protein appears once, grouped with its most common genes and DNA. A total of 460,000 or so distinct CDR3 sequences appear in this sample, over 20% of them only once. Around 0.86% of the sample rests with the top ten. Material: naive CD8+ T cells from blood, with Jurkat cell RNA spiked in. The cell subset or site label here, explained by the study, means: FACS-sorted CD8+CD4-CCR7+CD45RA+ naive T cells. Source of these receptors: a human donor in good health. Some libraries in this study had Jurkat cell RNA spiked in.

The V gene is TRBV27, the J gene TRBJ2-7; no firm D call. The CDR3 totals 15 residues. The germline V gene encodes CDR1 MNHEY and CDR2 SMNVEV (reference sequence). The V and J ends lost 3 bases and 0 bases respectively, with 12 bases between them. The CDR3 DNA sequence: TGTGCCAGCAGTTTCTCAGCCGTGAGCTCCTACGAGCAGTACTTC. It codes for CASSFSAVSSYEQYF.

This clonotype has only a few counts. The gene calls are TRBV27 and TRBJ2-3, with 8 nucleotides matching TRBD1. The germline V gene has CDR1 MNHEY and CDR2 SMNVEV (reference sequence). The CDR3 covers 14 residues. V trimming: 0 bases; J trimming: 5 bases; junction bases outside the gene matches: 1. The CDR3, as DNA: TGTGCCAGCAGTTTATCCAGGGGGCTAGATACGCAGTATTTT. It specifies CASSLSRGLDTQYF.

The sample holds many counts of this clonotype. This chain connects TRBV7-6 to TRBJ2-3; 10 nucleotides align to TRBD2. V trimming: 5 bases; J trimming: 5 bases; junction bases outside the gene matches: 16. Germline V gives CDR1 SGHVS, CDR2 FNYEAQ. The CDR3 sequence is 18 residues long. In nucleotides, the CDR3 is TGTGCCAGCAGCCCAACCCCCGCTAGCGGGGGTTGGGGAGATACGCAGTATTTT. Protein product: CASSPTPASGGWGDTQYF.

This chain uses TRBV27 with TRBJ2-1, with 14 nucleotides matching TRBD2. V lost 8 bases and J lost 0; bases outside the gene matches: 9. The CDR3 extends over 18 amino acids. Germline V gene data show CDR1 as MNHEY and CDR2 as SMNVEV (reference sequence). CDR3 sequence (DNA): TGTGCCAGCCATCCGGGACTAGCGGGAGAGAACTCCTACAATGAGCAGTTCTTC. Translating gives CASHPGLAGENSYNEQFF.

As concerns this clonotype: A read error is likely, as this CDR3 ends without the conserved phenylalanine or tryptophan. This chain joins TRBV7-9 and TRBJ1-1; D is ambiguous. Germline CDR1 and CDR2: SEHNR and FQNEAQ (reference sequence). This CDR3 has 13 residues. Trimming left V 2 bases short and J 1 base short, with 5 bases between. The CDR3 region has the DNA TGTGCCAGCAGCTTAATCCCGAACACTGAAGCTTTCCTT. Encoded protein: CASSLIPNTEAFL.

This clonotype showed up many times. The rearrangement uses TRBV20-1 and TRBJ2-7, with 13 bases fitting TRBD2. The CDR3 sequence is 14 residues long. Trimming took 3 bases from V and 3 from J; bases not matched to a gene: 2. The germline gives CDR1 DFQATT, CDR2 SNEGSKA (reference sequence). CDR3 coding DNA: TGCAGTGCTAGGGGACTAGCGGGGAACTACGAGCAGTACTTC. This translates into CSARGLAGNYEQYF.

This clonotype was seen at least ten times. The DNA of the CDR3 is TGTGCCAGCAGCTTATTTCTGGGGGATGAAAAACTGTTTTTT. It specifies CASSLFLGDEKLFF. The rearrangement links TRBV7-2 to TRBJ1-4, with D tentatively TRBD1 (5 bases). Trimming removed 2 bases at V and 6 bases at J, with 10 bases between. Germline CDR1 SGHTA, CDR2 FQGNSA. There are 14 residues in the CDR3.

V usage is TRBV28 and J usage is TRBJ2-5; TRBD1 matches at 8 bases. CDR3 length equals 13 residues. Per the germline V gene, CDR1 is MDHEN and CDR2 is SYDVKM. V lost 7 bases and J lost 6; bases outside the gene matches: 7. CDR3 nucleotides: TGTGCCAGCACCGTGGGGGACAGGAAGACCCAGTACTTC. Encoded protein: CASTVGDRKTQYF.

This clonotype has a single count. This chain uses TRBV29-1 with TRBJ1-2; D unclear. The length of the CDR3 is 15 residues. Germline CDR1 and CDR2: SQVTM and ANQGSEA. V was cut by 5 bases and J by 5 bases, with 21 bases left in between. In nucleotides, the CDR3 is TGCAGCGTTTCTTCTATGGACCCGGCCCCTTATGGCTACACCTTC. This translates into CSVSSMDPAPYGYTF.

The V call is TRBV7-9, the J call TRBJ1-1; TRBD1 might be the D (5 bases). In germline, CDR1 is SEHNR, CDR2 FQNEAQ (reference sequence). V was trimmed by 8 bases and J by 12 bases, leaving 28 bases between them. The CDR3 covers 15 residues. CDR3 residues: CASVGHRNQNTGTFF. The CDR3 DNA follows: TGTGCCAGCGTTGGACACCGAAACCAGAACACTGGAACTTTCTTT.

This clonotype was seen just once. The germline gene is not matched at one end of the junction; a read error may be the cause. V usage is TRBV27 and J usage is TRBJ1-1; D not certain. From germline, CDR1 is MNHEY and CDR2 SMNVEV (reference sequence). This CDR3 spans 13 amino acids. The CDR3 DNA follows: TGTGCCAGCGGTTTCGGCTACCACACTGAAGCTTTCTTT. Protein sequence: CASGFGYHTEAFF.

In this sample, this clonotype turned up many times. The rearrangement joins TRBV28 to TRBJ2-5; maybe TRBD1 (5 bases). Germline CDR1 and CDR2: MDHEN and SYDVKM. The V and J ends lost 0 bases and 1 base respectively, with 9 bases between them. The CDR3 consists of 15 residues. For the CDR3, the DNA is TGTGCCAGCAGTTTATGGCAGGGCAGCCAAGAGACCCAGTACTTC. It encodes CASSLWQGSQETQYF.

CDR3 DNA: TGTGCCAGCAGTTACCTCCCCCCTGCGGGAGCGAGCTACAATGAGCAGTTCTTC. This codes for CASSYLPPAGASYNEQFF. This chain connects TRBV6-5 to TRBJ2-7, with 7 positions matching TRBD2. The J call is doubtful: the DNA matches TRBJ2-1 better. CDR1 and CDR2 (germline): MNHEY, SVGAGI. This CDR3 is built from 18 residues.

A single count supports this clonotype. A much larger clone sits a single nucleotide away, making a read error possible. The V gene is TRBV20-1, the J gene TRBJ2-7; 12 nucleotides line up with TRBD2. Per the germline V gene, CDR1 is DFQATT and CDR2 is SNEGSKA (reference sequence). The CDR3 covers 16 residues. CDR3 residues: CCAGGTSGQQPYEQYF. The CDR3 DNA sequence: TGCTGTGCTGGAGGGACTAGCGGGCAACAACCCTACGAGCAGTACTTC.

This rearrangement joins TRBV4-3 to TRBJ2-7, with D tentatively TRBD1 (5 bases). Germline V CDR1 and CDR2: LGHNA, YSLEER. V was shortened by 1 base and J by 4 bases, with 14 bases between the two germline ends. The CDR3 covers 15 residues. CDR3 loop: CASSQGAQVIYEQYF. The CDR3 DNA reads TGCGCCAGCAGCCAAGGTGCACAGGTAATATACGAGCAGTACTTC.

This clonotype was seen more than once but under ten times. The chain couples TRBV12-3 or TRBV12-4 to TRBJ1-2, with unresolved D. Trimming removed 6 bases at V and 4 bases at J, with 12 bases between. This CDR3 region has 13 residues. CDR3 coding DNA: TGTGCCAGCAGCCCCACAACTAGCTATGGCTACACCTTC. It specifies CASSPTTSYGYTF.

In its sample, this clonotype was seen many times. The gene calls are TRBV13 and TRBJ2-7; 10 nucleotides align to TRBD2. The CDR3 extends over 14 amino acids. CDR1 and CDR2 (germline): PRHDT, FYEKMQ (reference sequence). With V trimmed by 5 bases and J by 3 bases, 4 bases remained unmatched. DNA of the CDR3: TGTGCCAGCAGCCCCGGGACTAGCGTCTACGAGCAGTACTTC. Translation: CASSPGTSVYEQYF. The complete variable domain, with remaining parts taken from reference TRBV13 and TRBJ2-7, reads AAGVIQSPRHLIKEKRETATLKCYPIPRHDTVYWYQQGPGQDPQFLISFYEKMQSDKGSIPDRFSAQQFSDYHSELNMSSLELGDSALYFCASSPGTSVYEQYFGPGTRLTVT.